Below are 23 T cell receptor beta chains sequenced from a single sample in a study of neurological immune-mediated disorders. TCRdb called the 5' RACE reads again in MiXCR, with one record for every CDR3 protein. The sample gives tens of thousands of distinct CDR3 sequences, approximately 10% of which show up once; about 5.7% is in the top ten. The sequenced sample was PBMCs. All receptors derive from a man aged 65 to 79 with HTLV-1-associated myelopathy (HAM/TSP).

This clonotype came up many times. The chain combines TRBV12-3 or TRBV12-4 with TRBJ1-2; unclear D gene. V was cut by 4 bases and J by 8 bases, with 11 bases left in between. CDR3 length: 12 residues. CDR3 DNA sequence: TGTGCCAGCAGTTCTACTCTTGGGGGCTACACCTTC. Its protein is CASSSTLGGYTF.

This clonotype was seen repeatedly, ten times or more. The rearrangement joins TRBV5-5 to TRBJ1-5, with D possibly matching TRBD1 (5 bases). The length of the CDR3 is 15 residues. The V and J ends lost 3 bases and 1 base respectively, with 11 bases between them. Germline lookup yields CDR1 SGHKS and CDR2 YYEKEE (reference sequence). CDR3 nucleotides: TGTGCCAGCAGCTATCGGGGGTTGAGCAATCAGCCCCAGCATTTT. Amino acids: CASSYRGLSNQPQHF.

The chain joins TRBV4-1 to TRBJ2-5; 9 bases are a match to TRBD2. The ends lost 5 bases at V and 7 bases at J; junction bases unmatched: 14. Per germline, CDR1 MGHRA and CDR2 YSYEKL. The CDR3 is made up of 16 amino acids. The CDR3 sequence: CASSSIALAGLGTQYF. The CDR3 DNA follows: TGCGCCAGCAGCTCAATAGCGCTAGCGGGACTCGGGACCCAGTACTTC.

This clonotype came up many times. J is TRBJ1-5 and V is TRBV7-9; D unclear. The V end lost 1 base, the J end lost 6 bases, and 4 bases lay between the germline ends. CDR3 size: 12 residues. Germline V gene lookup returns CDR1 SEHNR and CDR2 FQNEAQ (reference sequence). CDR3 amino acids: CASSLEGQPQHF. In DNA, the CDR3 is TGTGCCAGCAGCTTAGAGGGTCAGCCCCAGCATTTT.

This clonotype came up many times. At one boundary the junction diverges from the germline segment, which might be a read error. V and J are TRBV5-5 and TRBJ1-5; D gene unclear. The length of the CDR3 is 15 residues. The germline gives CDR1 SGHKS, CDR2 YYEKEE (reference sequence). Here the CDR3 reads CANSLYSGPNQPQHF. The CDR3 bases are TGTGCCAACAGCTTGTACTCTGGACCCAATCAGCCCCAGCATTTT.

Notes on this clonotype: Given a much more abundant clone one base away, this may be a read error. The chain couples TRBV4-3 to TRBJ2-1; no definite D call. V was pared by 0 bases and J by 9 bases, with 9 bases between. The CDR3 has 13 amino acids. The germline CDR1 and CDR2 sequences are LGHNA and YSLEER. The CDR3 DNA follows: TGCGCCAGCAGCCAAGATTATGCAGCTGAGCAGTTCTTC. Protein sequence: CASSQDYAAEQFF.

This clonotype has ten or more counts. V and J are TRBV7-3 and TRBJ2-5, with 8 bases lining up with TRBD2. Germline assignment: CDR1 SGHTA and CDR2 FQGTGA. The CDR3 spans 13 residues. J lost 4 bases, V lost 6 bases, and 4 bases had no gene match. CDR3 loop: CASRHGGGETQYF. CDR3 in DNA: TGTGCCAGCAGGCACGGGGGGGGAGAGACCCAGTACTTC. Looking up the rest from reference TRBV7-3 and TRBJ2-5 gives the full variable domain: GAGVSQTPSNKVTEKGKYVELRCDPISGHTALYWYRQSLGQGPEFLIYFQGTGAADDSGLPNDRFFAVRPEGSVSTLKIQRTERGDSAVYLCASRHGGGETQYFGPGTRLLVL.

The table lists this clonotype with many counts. The chain couples TRBV5-1 to TRBJ2-1, with 9 bases aligning to TRBD2. The CDR3 sequence is 19 residues long. The ends lost 0 bases at V and 7 bases at J; junction bases unmatched: 17. Looked up from germline, CDR1 is SGHRS and CDR2 is YFSETQ. This chain's CDR3 is CASSLVGSGSGSGVNEQFF. The CDR3 region has the DNA TGCGCCAGCAGCTTGGTGGGTAGCGGGAGTGGGTCCGGTGTAAATGAGCAGTTCTTC.

This clonotype was counted ten times or more. The chain employs TRBV18 and TRBJ2-1; D might be TRBD1 or TRBD2, each matching 5 bases. The germline V and J ends were trimmed by 3 bases and 8 bases, with 14 bases remaining between them. The CDR3 is 14 amino acids. CDR1 is KGHSH and CDR2 is LQKENI in the germline V gene. In DNA form, the CDR3 reads TGTGCCAGCTCACCCCGTATACGGGGCGATGAGCAGTTCTTC. As protein: CASSPRIRGDEQFF.

This clonotype was seen at least ten times. The chain links TRBV12-3 or TRBV12-4 to TRBJ1-2; no firm D call. V was trimmed by 6 bases and J by 5 bases, leaving 13 bases between them. This CDR3 region has 13 residues. The CDR3 DNA sequence: TGTGCCAGCAGCCAACCCTCGGGGTATGGCTACACCTTC. Encoded protein: CASSQPSGYGYTF.

This clonotype was seen at least ten times. The V and J genes are TRBV6-2 or TRBV6-3 and TRBJ2-1; no clear D gene. CDR1 MNHEY and CDR2 SVGEGT come from the germline V gene. V was pared by 0 bases and J by 11 bases, with 14 bases between. This CDR3 contains 14 residues. DNA for the CDR3: TGTGCCAGCAGTTACTCGCAAGCGTACAGCCAGCAGTTCTTC. This gives the protein CASSYSQAYSQQFF.

This clonotype has ten or more counts. The rearrangement joins TRBV5-1 to TRBJ2-7, with D possibly being TRBD2 (5 bases). With 0 bases removed from V and 5 bases from J, the gap between germline ends came to 15 bases. Per germline, CDR1 SGHRS and CDR2 YFSETQ. CDR3 length: 15 residues. CDR3 loop: CASSLETSITHEQYF. DNA for the CDR3: TGCGCCAGCAGCTTGGAAACTAGTATTACCCACGAGCAGTACTTC.

This chain connects TRBV7-3 to TRBJ2-1; D may be TRBD2 (6 bases). Germline V gene sequence: CDR1 SGHTA, CDR2 FQGTGA. The CDR3 covers 15 residues. Trimming cost V 5 bases and J 0 bases, with 11 bases left between them. CDR3 DNA: TGTGCCAGCAGCCCCTCCGGGAGCTCCTACAATGAGCAGTTCTTC. Translated: CASSPSGSSYNEQFF.

The V gene is TRBV5-5, the J gene TRBJ2-1; TRBD2 matches at 7 bases. CDR1 SGHKS and CDR2 YYEKEE come from the germline V gene (reference sequence). This CDR3 spans 14 amino acids. Trimming at V came to 1 base and at J to 8 bases, leaving 6 bases not matched to a gene. The CDR3 coding sequence is TGTGCCAGCAGCTTGTGGGAGGGTCTTGATGAGCAGTTCTTC. Its translation: CASSLWEGLDEQFF.

This clonotype was seen many times. This chain links TRBV27 with TRBJ2-2; 7 nucleotides align to TRBD2. J was trimmed by 7 bases and V by 7 bases; bases with no gene match: 12. The germline V gene has CDR1 MNHEY and CDR2 SMNVEV (reference sequence). The CDR3 length is 15 residues. In nucleotides, the CDR3 is TGTGCCAGCACCTATACCGTAGCGGGCCACGGGGAGCTGTTTTTT. Protein product: CASTYTVAGHGELFF.

This clonotype has ten or more counts. V is TRBV15 and J is TRBJ2-4; no clear D. From germline, CDR1 is LNHNV and CDR2 YYDKDF (reference sequence). V was trimmed by 0 bases and J by 11 bases, leaving 11 bases between them. CDR3 length equals 13 residues. In nucleotides, the CDR3 is TGTGCCACCAGCAGAGATGAGGCCAATCTTCAGTACTTC. This sequence encodes CATSRDEANLQYF.

This clonotype was found many times. The chain has TRBV20-1 and TRBJ2-1; 8 bases are a match to TRBD1. The J segment lost 7 bases and the V segment lost 6 bases, leaving 11 bases of the junction unmatched. This CDR3 is 14 amino acids long. The germline V gene has CDR1 DFQATT and CDR2 SNEGSKA (reference sequence). The CDR3 reads CSAPARTGLNEQFF. The CDR3 nucleotides are TGCAGTGCGCCCGCCCGGACAGGGCTTAATGAGCAGTTCTTC.

This clonotype rates as medium-sized. The V gene is TRBV6-5, the J gene TRBJ1-2; the match to TRBD1 covers 8 bases. Germline loops: CDR1 MNHEY, CDR2 SVGAGI. With 7 bases clipped from V and 8 bases from J, the junction kept 12 bases outside the gene matches. This CDR3 has 14 residues. The chain's CDR3 is CASTLLGQGAGYTF. CDR3 nucleotides: TGTGCCAGCACCCTTTTAGGGCAGGGGGCAGGCTACACCTTC.

This clonotype was counted many times. The CDR3 region has the DNA TGTGCCAGCTCGCCCGGGACAGGAATATACGAGCAGTACTTC. Its translation: CASSPGTGIYEQYF. The J gene is TRBJ2-7, the V gene TRBV18; 8 nucleotides line up with TRBD1. The CDR3 sequence is 14 residues long. Germline CDR1 KGHSH, CDR2 LQKENI. After removal of 6 bases from V and 4 bases from J, the junction contained 8 bases not matched to a gene.

The sample holds many counts of this clonotype. This chain links TRBV6-6 with TRBJ1-1; TRBD1 is a possible D gene (5 bases). Per germline, CDR1 MNHNY and CDR2 SVGAGI (reference sequence). The CDR3 sequence is 15 residues long. V was pared by 3 bases and J by 4 bases, with 15 bases between. CDR3 sequence (DNA): TGTGCCAGCAGTTATCCCGGGGGAAGGGGCACTGAAGCTTTCTTT. Translation: CASSYPGGRGTEAFF.

This clonotype was counted many times. This chain joins TRBV9 and TRBJ2-1, with no clear D. The CDR3 has 14 residues. Trimming removed 0 bases from V and 0 bases from J, with 4 bases in between. Looked up from germline, CDR1 is SGDLS and CDR2 is YYNGEE. CDR3 DNA: TGTGCCAGCAGCGTAGAACGCTCCTACAATGAGCAGTTCTTC. This codes for CASSVERSYNEQFF.

This clonotype was picked up many times. The rearrangement uses TRBV7-3 and TRBJ2-1; 8 bases agree with TRBD2. This CDR3 has 19 residues. The germline V gene encodes CDR1 SGHTA and CDR2 FQGTGA. V gave up 4 bases and J gave up 0 bases; unmatched junction bases: 14. The CDR3, as DNA: TGTGCCAGCAGCTATAGCGGGAAGCCCCTGTCTGCCTCCTACAATGAGCAGTTCTTC. Its translation is CASSYSGKPLSASYNEQFF.

To note about this clonotype: One end of the junction is discordant with germline, which a read error may explain. This chain links TRBV5-1 with TRBJ2-1, with 8 positions matching TRBD2. This CDR3 region has 14 residues. From germline, CDR1 is SGHRS and CDR2 YFSETQ. The CDR3 DNA sequence: TGCGCCAGCAGTCTGGGGACTAGTAAAAATGAGCAGTGCTTC. Protein sequence: CASSLGTSKNEQCF.